These T cell receptor beta chains were read from a single sample in a study of T cells in Graves' hyperthyroidism and ophthalmopathy. TCRdb recomputed calls from the multiplex PCR reads with MiXCR, one row per CDR3 protein. Among some 530,000 distinct CDR3 sequences listed, about 22% were seen once. The sample taken for sequencing was blood. These receptors originate from a woman aged 70-85 years with Graves' ophthalmopathy. Each CDR3 is given with its conserved first and last residue. A D gene is named only where the DNA matches it firmly. Where a row states a size, it is once, few, many or the class of an expanded clone; other rows omit it.

CDR3 protein,CDR3 DNA,clone size,J gene,D gene,V gene,CDR3 length
CASSTGLAERWLSTDTQYF,TGCGCCAGCAGCACGGGACTAGCGGAACGGTGGCTTAGCACAGATACGCAGTATTTT,many,TRBJ2-3,TRBD2,TRBV5-1,19
CASSEEPRWGLGHNEQFF,TGTGCCAGCAGTGAAGAACCCCGGTGGGGTCTAGGACACAATGAGCAGTTCTTC,few,TRBJ2-1,.,TRBV6-1,18
CATRTGREGHGYTF,TGTGCCACAAGAACGGGAAGAGAGGGACATGGCTACACCTTC,.,TRBJ1-2,.,TRBV10-3,14
CASYYASGTGNMNTEAFF,TGTGCCAGCTATTACGCCTCCGGGACAGGCAACATGAACACTGAAGCTTTCTTT,many,TRBJ1-1,TRBD1,TRBV6-2/TRBV6-3,18
CASLQGRGAEAFF,TGTGCCAGCCTCCAGGGGAGAGGGGCTGAAGCTTTCTTT,.,TRBJ1-1,.,TRBV19,13
CAWSVLSVGTEAFF,TGTGCCTGGAGTGTACTGTCTGTGGGCACTGAAGCTTTCTTT,.,TRBJ1-1,.,TRBV30,14
CSARDFREYNEKLFF,TGCAGTGCTAGAGATTTCAGGGAATATAATGAAAAACTGTTTTTT,few,TRBJ1-4,.,TRBV20-1,15
CASSTKGNSEQYF,TGTGCCAGCTCAACAAAAGGCAACAGCGAGCAGTACTTC,few,TRBJ2-7,.,TRBV18,13
CAWRTRGVETQYF,TGTGCCTGGAGGACTAGAGGAGTGGAGACCCAGTACTTC,.,TRBJ2-5,.,TRBV30,13
CASSLEWGPHTEAFF,TGTGCCAGCAGCTTAGAGTGGGGGCCGCACACTGAAGCTTTCTTT,.,TRBJ1-1,.,TRBV7-2,15
CASSPGLADYTDTQYF,TGTGCCAGCAGCCCGGGACTAGCGGATTACACAGATACGCAGTATTTT,few,TRBJ2-3,TRBD2,TRBV7-2,16
CASSYRDSSTDTQYF,TGCGCCAGCAGCTACCGGGACAGTAGCACAGATACGCAGTATTTT,few,TRBJ2-3,TRBD1,TRBV5-1,15
CSATSGLTIGDEQFF,TGCAGTGCTACTTCAGGACTTACCATCGGCGATGAGCAGTTCTTC,few,TRBJ2-1,.,TRBV20-1,15
CSATQGREQYF,TGCAGTGCTACGCAGGGACGCGAGCAGTACTTC,few,TRBJ2-7,.,TRBV20-1,11
CASSVTWDTIYF,TGTGCCAGCAGTGTAACCTGGGACACCATATATTTT,.,TRBJ1-3,.,TRBV11-2,12
CSAREGTVGTEQYF,TGCAGTGCTAGAGAAGGGACAGTAGGTACCGAGCAGTACTTC,.,TRBJ2-7,TRBD1,TRBV20-1,14
CASSLGGQGSPLHF,TGTGCCAGCAGTTTAGGAGGGCAGGGATCACCCCTCCACTTT,many,TRBJ1-6,.,TRBV12-3/TRBV12-4,14
CASSSGQGPEKLFF,TGTGCCAGCAGTTCAGGACAGGGGCCCGAAAAACTGTTTTTT,many,TRBJ1-4,TRBD1,TRBV28,14
CASSFGTGNYGYTF,TGTGCCAGCAGCTTCGGGACAGGGAACTATGGCTACACCTTC,many,TRBJ1-2,TRBD1,TRBV3-1,14
CASSPIRGYTEAFF,TGTGCCAGCTCACCGATCAGGGGCTACACTGAAGCTTTCTTT,many,TRBJ1-1,.,TRBV18,14
CASSEARQVGGYEQFF,TGTGCCAGCAGTGAAGCCCGGCAGGTGGGTGGCTATGAGCAGTTCTTC,.,TRBJ2-1,.,TRBV6-1,16
CSASIRGKAFF,TGCAGTGCGTCCATCAGAGGAAAAGCTTTCTTT,.,TRBJ1-1,.,TRBV20-1,11
CASSLLGEENTEAFF,TGCGCCAGCAGCCTCTTAGGCGAGGAAAACACTGAAGCTTTCTTT,.,TRBJ1-1,.,TRBV5-1,15
CASSLGLAGKDTQYF,TGCGCCAGCAGCTTGGGACTAGCGGGAAAAGATACGCAGTATTTT,few,TRBJ2-3,TRBD2,TRBV5-1,15
CASSFSGTNTGELFF,TGTGCCAGCAGTTTTAGCGGGACGAACACCGGGGAGCTGTTTTTT,.,TRBJ2-2,TRBD2,TRBV9,15
CASSLGTGFGDTQYF,TGCGCCAGCAGTCTCGGGACAGGGTTTGGAGATACGCAGTATTTT,.,TRBJ2-3,TRBD1,TRBV10-2,15
CASSPLSLFTYEQYF,TGTGCCAGCAGTCCCCTAAGCCTGTTTACCTACGAGCAGTACTTC,.,TRBJ2-7,.,TRBV6-1,15
CASSTTGLENEKLFF,TGTGCCAGCTCCACCACAGGTCTGGAGAATGAAAAACTGTTTTTT,many,TRBJ1-4,.,TRBV18,15
CASSRDPREDTQYF,TGTGCCAGCAGCCGGGACCCCCGTGAGGATACGCAGTATTTT,few,TRBJ2-3,.,TRBV6-1,14